The 22 T cell receptor beta chains in this list originate from one sample, sequenced in a study of T and B cells in COVID-19 patients. Each TRB amplification used roughly 240-550 ng of genomic DNA from blood. Multiplex PCR with BIOMED2 TRB-A/B primer pools amplified TRB rearrangements. TCRdb processed the multiplex PCR reads anew with MiXCR; each CDR3 protein has one entry. The sample lists approximately 9,500 distinct CDR3 sequences, around 27% occurring once. The sequenced sample was blood. These receptors were obtained from a human donor who had recovered from COVID-19.

This chain joins TRBV7-2 and TRBJ2-3; D perhaps matches TRBD2 (6 bases). V dropped 5 bases and J dropped 0 bases, with 15 bases sitting between them. The CDR3 runs 16 residues. Germline CDR1 SGHTA, CDR2 FQGNSA. The CDR3 region has the DNA TGTGCCAGCAGCATACGGGGGACGACTAGCACAGATACGCAGTATTTT. This gives the protein CASSIRGTTSTDTQYF.

This clonotype has only a few counts. V gene TRBV5-1 combines with J gene TRBJ2-3; 7 bases align to TRBD2. Germline CDR1 reads SGHRS; CDR2 reads YFSETQ. The CDR3 is made up of 15 amino acids. V was pared by 0 bases and J by 0 bases, with 1 base of the junction left unmatched. The DNA of the CDR3 is TGCGCCAGCAGCTTGGGGCGGGGGAGCACAGATACGCAGTATTTT. It translates to CASSLGRGSTDTQYF.

This clonotype is labeled as medium-sized. This chain connects TRBV15 to TRBJ2-3; the D is unclear. The CDR3 covers 13 residues. Germline V CDR1 and CDR2: LNHNV, YYDKDF (reference sequence). The germline V and J ends were trimmed by 5 bases and 1 base, with 7 bases remaining between them. The DNA for the CDR3 is TGTGCCACCAGCTCTGGGGGCACAGATACGCAGTATTTT. It codes for CATSSGGTDTQYF.

This clonotype was counted many times. The chain combines TRBV19 with TRBJ1-1, with D unresolved. CDR3 length: 15 residues. The V end lost 0 bases, the J end lost 1 base, and 9 bases lay between the germline ends. Looked up from germline, CDR1 is LNHDA and CDR2 is SQIVND (reference sequence). The CDR3 nucleotides are TGTGCCAGTAGTATAGACTGGCGGGAGAACACTGAAGCTTTCTTT. Translated: CASSIDWRENTEAFF.

The V call is TRBV6-2 or TRBV6-3, the J call TRBJ2-2; D possibly corresponds to TRBD1 (6 bases). CDR3 size: 14 residues. Germline V gene data show CDR1 as MNHEY and CDR2 as SVGEGT. V was shortened by 5 bases and J by 5 bases, with 12 bases between the two germline ends. The DNA for the CDR3 is TGTGCCAGCAGTAGGACAGCCGGGACCGGGGAGCTGTTTTTT. Its protein product is CASSRTAGTGELFF.

This clonotype was counted only a few times. V gene TRBV20-1 combines with J gene TRBJ2-5; 10 bases agree with TRBD2. V was clipped by 6 bases and J by 4 bases; unmatched bases: 5. The CDR3 covers 13 residues. Germline CDR1 DFQATT, CDR2 SNEGSKA (reference sequence). The DNA for the CDR3 is TGCAGTGCCCAAAGGACTAGCGGAGAGACCCAGTACTTC. This codes for CSAQRTSGETQYF.

This rearrangement joins TRBV6-5 to TRBJ1-2, with a tentative D call TRBD1 (6 bases). This CDR3 region has 15 residues. Trimming removed 6 bases from V and 4 bases from J, with 18 bases in between. Germline CDR1 and CDR2: MNHEY and SVGAGI. CDR3 in amino acids: CASSQATGTIYGYTF. CDR3 sequence (DNA): TGTGCCAGCAGCCAGGCGACAGGAACAATCTATGGCTACACCTTC.

V and J are TRBV7-6 and TRBJ2-5; D not resolved. This CDR3 has 15 amino acids. With 4 bases removed from V and 5 bases from J, the gap between germline ends came to 17 bases. Germline V gene data show CDR1 as SGHVS and CDR2 as FNYEAQ. CDR3 DNA: TGTGCCAGCAGCTCCGGTGGTTCATACGCCGAGACCCAGTACTTC. It codes for CASSSGGSYAETQYF.

This sequence joins TRBV4-2 and TRBJ1-4; 9 positions agree with TRBD1. Germline CDR1 LGHNA, CDR2 YNFKEQ. The CDR3 covers 15 residues. With 2 bases clipped from V and 5 bases from J, the junction kept 3 bases outside the gene matches. CDR3 amino acids: CASSQSGTGNEKLFF. Here the CDR3 DNA reads TGTGCCAGCAGCCAATCCGGGACAGGGAATGAAAAACTGTTTTTT.

CDR3 sequence reads: CASSFGDGNEQFF. CDR3 in DNA: TGTGCCAGCAGTTTTGGGGATGGCAATGAGCAGTTCTTC. The chain recombines TRBV28 with TRBJ2-1, with unresolved D. Germline V gene sequence: CDR1 MDHEN, CDR2 SYDVKM. This CDR3 is 13 amino acids long. Trimming stripped 3 bases from V and 6 bases from J, with 9 bases between.

This clonotype was detected many times. This chain uses TRBV30 with TRBJ1-1; TRBD1 aligns across 7 bases. V was clipped by 0 bases and J by 0 bases; unmatched bases: 4. There are 15 residues in the CDR3. Germline-derived CDR1 and CDR2 are GTSNPN and SVGIG (reference sequence). The chain's CDR3 is CAWSVQGQLNTEAFF. In DNA form, the CDR3 reads TGTGCCTGGAGTGTACAGGGACAGTTGAACACTGAAGCTTTCTTT.

The genes are TRBV6-5 and TRBJ2-1, with 9 bases identical to TRBD2. Germline V gene lookup returns CDR1 MNHEY and CDR2 SVGAGI. The trim removed 5 bases at V and 4 bases at J, leaving 3 bases unmatched. CDR3 size: 14 residues. The CDR3 sequence is CASSDLAGYNEQFF. CDR3 bases: TGTGCCAGCAGTGACCTAGCGGGATACAATGAGCAGTTCTTC.

J is TRBJ2-5 and V is TRBV7-9; 10 nucleotides match TRBD2. CDR1 is SEHNR and CDR2 is FQNEAQ in the germline V gene (reference sequence). V was clipped by 3 bases and J by 5 bases; unmatched bases: 6. The CDR3 is 15 residues long. CDR3 nucleotides: TGTGCCAGCAGCTTCCTCCTAGCGGGGGAGGAGACCCAGTACTTC. It translates to CASSFLLAGEETQYF.

The chain links TRBV27 to TRBJ2-5, with 16 positions matching TRBD2. There are 16 residues in the CDR3. In germline, CDR1 is MNHEY, CDR2 SMNVEV (reference sequence). Unmatched junction bases numbered 4, after V lost 6 bases and J lost 3 bases. CDR3 in amino acids: CASRGTSGGVEETQYF. CDR3 nucleotides: TGTGCCAGCAGAGGGACTAGCGGGGGGGTGGAAGAGACCCAGTACTTC.

By its share, this clonotype is medium-sized. The rearrangement uses TRBV19 and TRBJ2-1; D is ambiguous. CDR3 size: 15 residues. The germline V gene encodes CDR1 LNHDA and CDR2 SQIVND (reference sequence). Trimming pared 8 bases from V and 0 bases from J, leaving 14 bases between. The CDR3 bases are TGTGCCAGTGGCAGTCGCTTGAGCTCCTACAATGAGCAGTTCTTC. Its translation is CASGSRLSSYNEQFF. Filled out from reference TRBV19 and TRBJ2-1, the complete variable domain reads DGGITQSPKYLFRKEGQNVTLSCEQNLNHDAMYWYRQDPGQGLRLIYYSQIVNDFQKGDIAEGYSVSREKKESFPLTVTSAQKNPTAFYLCASGSRLSSYNEQFFGPGTRLTVL.

This clonotype was counted a few times. The chain links TRBV4-3 to TRBJ2-7, with D perhaps matching TRBD1 (8 bases). The V end was cut by 0 bases, the J end by 0 bases, with 24 bases between. The CDR3 contains 20 residues. Germline V gives CDR1 LGHNA, CDR2 YSLEER. In nucleotides, the CDR3 is TGCGCCAGCAGCCAAGAATGGGGAGGGCAGGGGGCTCCCTACTCCTACGAGCAGTACTTC. As protein: CASSQEWGGQGAPYSYEQYF.

This clonotype has a handful of counts. The CDR3 coding sequence is TGTGCCACCAGCAGAGGGGCGACAGGGGGCGAAGAAAAACTGTTTTTT. Translated, it gives CATSRGATGGEEKLFF. The chain combines TRBV15 with TRBJ1-4; 10 bases align to TRBD1. Germline loops: CDR1 LNHNV, CDR2 YYDKDF (reference sequence). This CDR3 spans 16 amino acids. V was pared by 1 base and J by 8 bases, with 7 bases of the junction left unmatched.

The genes are TRBV24-1 and TRBJ2-3, with a possible D match to TRBD2 (6 bases). The CDR3 is 16 residues long. With 3 bases removed from V and 4 bases from J, the gap between germline ends came to 16 bases. Germline V gives CDR1 KGHDR, CDR2 SFDVKD. The CDR3 nucleotides are TGTGCCACCAGTGATGTTCTAGAGACTAGTGCAGATACGCAGTATTTT. Translation gives CATSDVLETSADTQYF.

A few counts support this clonotype. The chain joins TRBV12-3 or TRBV12-4 to TRBJ2-1, with 7 bases aligning to TRBD2. With 5 bases clipped from V and 6 bases from J, the junction kept 1 base outside the gene matches. CDR3 length: 12 residues. The CDR3 is CASSPSGNEQFF. The CDR3 DNA reads TGTGCCAGCAGTCCTAGCGGCAATGAGCAGTTCTTC.

A remark on this clonotype: This may be a read error, as it is one base from a much larger clone. The rearrangement joins TRBV18 to TRBJ2-7, with TRBD1 identical over 7 bases. The CDR3 totals 12 residues. Trimming cost V 3 bases and J 6 bases; bases outside gene matches: 2. Germline V CDR1 and CDR2: KGHSH, LQKENI. The CDR3 sequence: CASSPTGVEQYF. CDR3 coding DNA: TGTGCCAGCTCACCTACAGGGGTCGAGCAGTACTTC.

This clonotype was counted between two and nine times. The chain recombines TRBV27 with TRBJ2-5; tentatively, D is TRBD2 (6 bases). Germline V gene sequence: CDR1 MNHEY, CDR2 SMNVEV (reference sequence). The CDR3 runs 13 residues. Deletions cut 5 bases from V and 1 base from J, with 8 bases between. The CDR3 sequence: CASSKGLQETQYF. In DNA, the CDR3 is TGTGCCAGCAGTAAGGGACTCCAAGAGACCCAGTACTTC.

This clonotype rates as medium-sized. The genes are TRBV15 and TRBJ1-6; D gene unclear. CDR1 is LNHNV, CDR2 YYDKDF, per germline (reference sequence). This CDR3 has 15 residues. With 6 bases removed from V and 3 bases from J, the gap between germline ends came to 12 bases. The CDR3 DNA reads TGTGCCACCAGAGAAGGAGGAGTCTATAATTCACCCCTCCACTTT. It encodes CATREGGVYNSPLHF.